The count of the clone carrying this TCR beta chain is one. Its matching antigen is unknown. A multiplex PCR was run with 60 Vbeta primers and 13 Jbeta primers. The data were produced by immunoSEQ multiplex PCR, yet TCRdb's version contains in-frame clones alone and is incomplete. Here the sample spans 180,000 or so clones, 65% to 85% being singletons. Germline-derived CDR1 and CDR2 are MNHEY and SMNVEV (reference sequence). V lost 8 bases, J lost 2 bases, and 8 bases stayed unmatched. The CDR3 totals 14 residues. The data originate from a study of cytomegalovirus exposure and HLA in healthy donors. General observations from the study: Among TCR beta chains of equal frequency, HLA-associated ones were more clonally expanded in a later analysis. Listed as cytomegalovirus-associated were roughly 180 TCR beta chains. A likely sequencing artifact accounted for one observed cluster of highly shared sequence variants. Across donors, presence/absence analyses took sequencing depth to be roughly uniform.

The chain couples TRBV27 to TRBJ2-7; 8 bases match TRBD1. This receptor was obtained from a woman aged 45-59 years in good health and CMV-seropositive. Sample: PBMCs. The CDR3 reads CASSFGTGTYEQYF. Written as DNA, the CDR3 is TGTGCCAGCTCATTTGGGACAGGCACCTACGAGCAGTACTTC.